Listed below are T cell receptor beta chains from one sample, sequenced in a study of T cells in localized non-small cell lung cancer. The protocol was immunoSEQ multiplex PCR, while the TCRdb copy is restricted to in-frame clones and leaves out a portion. This sample carries about 20,000 clones, about nine tenths of them seen once, and the ten largest clones take less than 15%. Sequencing was performed on PBMCs, taken before any cancer treatment. The receptors stem from a man aged 40 to 69 with stage II squamous cell lung carcinoma. The CDR3 runs from the conserved cysteine through the conserved F or W. Fields, in order: V gene, CDR3 length, clone size, D gene, J gene, CDR3 DNA, CDR3 protein. D genes are given only for firm matches. Clone size, where shown, is once, few, many, or a class for clones that have expanded.

TRBV7-3,14,NA,NA,TRBJ2-1,TGTGCCAGCAGCTCCGATCGGATTTTCAATGAGCAGTTCTTC,CASSSDRIFNEQFF
TRBV6-5,14,NA,TRBD1,TRBJ1-1,TGTGCCAGCAGTCCCAGGGGGCGGGTCACTGAAGCTTTCTTT,CASSPRGRVTEAFF
TRBV9,14,NA,NA,TRBJ2-3,TGTGCCAGCGGAGCACTAGGGCTCACAGATACGCAGTATTTT,CASGALGLTDTQYF
TRBV9,16,NA,NA,TRBJ1-3,TGTGCCAGCAGCGTAGAAGTCCGTACGCCTGGAAACACCATATATTTT,CASSVEVRTPGNTIYF
TRBV11-2,12,few,NA,TRBJ2-7,TGTGCCAGCAGCTTGCGGCCCTACGAGCAGTACTTC,CASSLRPYEQYF
TRBV15,15,NA,NA,TRBJ1-3,TGTGCCACCAGCAGAGGGGGGGCCTCTGGAAACACCATATATTTT,CATSRGGASGNTIYF
TRBV7-2,15,NA,TRBD1,TRBJ1-2,TGTGCCAGCATCGAAGGAGGGACAGCTTTCTATGGCTACACCTTC,CASIEGGTAFYGYTF
TRBV2,14,NA,TRBD1,TRBJ2-7,TGTGCCCAAGACCGAGGGGGCGCCTCCTACGAGCAGTACTTC,CAQDRGGASYEQYF
TRBV7-9,14,once,NA,TRBJ1-5,TGTGCCAGCAGCCCCGCGCAGGTCAATCAGCCCCAGCATTTT,CASSPAQVNQPQHF
TRBV10-3,13,NA,NA,TRBJ2-1,TGTGCCATCAGTGCCTCGACATACAATGAGCAGTTCTTC,CAISASTYNEQFF
TRBV19,13,NA,NA,TRBJ1-1,TGTGCCAGTAGTAGGAGGGGGGACACTGAAGCTTTCTTT,CASSRRGDTEAFF
TRBV7-9,15,few,TRBD1,TRBJ1-4,TGTGCCAGCAGCTCCCGCCGGACAGGGAATGAAAAACTGTTTTTT,CASSSRRTGNEKLFF
TRBV6-6,13,once,NA,TRBJ2-3,TGTGCCAGCGTAAGCTCCCGCACAGATACGCAGTATTTT,CASVSSRTDTQYF
TRBV20-1,10,NA,NA,TRBJ2-3,TGCAGTGCTAGCACAGATACGCAGTATTTT,CSASTDTQYF
TRBV5-4,16,NA,TRBD2,TRBJ2-2,TGTGCCAGCAGCTTCGGCGGGGGGGAACCCACCGGGGAGCTGTTTTTT,CASSFGGGEPTGELFF
TRBV2,14,few,NA,TRBJ1-2,TGTGCCAGCAGTGAATTGTCAGGAGACTATGGCTACACCTTC,CASSELSGDYGYTF
TRBV7-6,19,NA,NA,TRBJ2-3,TGTGCCAGCAGCTCTCTTCTAGGTCAGGGACGGGGACACACAGATACGCAGTATTTT,CASSSLLGQGRGHTDTQYF